This T cell receptor beta chain is drawn from a study of T cells in Graves' hyperthyroidism and ophthalmopathy. Template material for amplifying TCR beta CDR3 regions consisted of RNA transcripts. RT-PCR in the first round (using the HTBI primer set) targeted the TCR CDR3. TCRdb reprocessed the multiplex PCR reads with MiXCR, giving one entry per CDR3 protein. The table shows fewer than 900,000 distinct CDR3 sequences, with approximately 16% occurring only once. The CDR3 loop spans 16 amino acids. V shed 6 bases, J shed 2 bases, and the junction held 8 bases outside the gene matches. Looked up from germline, CDR1 is SNHLY and CDR2 is FYNNEI. This clonotype was observed at least ten times. Participants, patients aged 18 to 65, had newly diagnosed hyperthyroidism with a duration under 2 months. Diagnostic decisions used clinical symptoms, serum thyroxine and TRAb, thyroid ultrasound and orbital computed tomography.

This TCR was recovered from a man aged 18 to 29 with Graves' hyperthyroidism. The chain joins TRBV2 to TRBJ1-5; 9 bases map to TRBD1. Input material: blood. The CDR3 DNA reads as TGTGCCAGCAGACAACAGGGGGCCGGGCGCAATCAGCCCCAGCATTTT. It specifies CASRQQGAGRNQPQHF.